This T cell receptor beta chain was sequenced for a study of CD8+CD57+ T cells in acquired aplastic anemia. Notes on this clonotype: At one of its ends the junction is not consistent with the germline gene, which may arise from a read error.

TCR beta VDJ and CDR3 profiles were obtained from a genomic DNA template. TCRdb re-called the reads through MiXCR, storing one row per CDR3 protein. The profile covers over 150,000 distinct CDR3 sequences, with roughly 48% appearing a single time and 0.8% to 1.1% taken by the ten largest. In germline, CDR1 is KGHDR, CDR2 SFDVKD. The CDR3 is 14 amino acids. The sequenced sample was sorted CD4+, CD8+, or CD8+CD57+ T cells (not recorded which) from PBMCs. V is TRBV24-1 and J is TRBJ1-5; D is undetermined. The TCR was taken from a human donor in good health. The CDR3 region is CATSDPNSNQPQHF. CDR3 DNA: TGTGCCACCAGTGACCCAAATAGCAATCAACCCCAGCATTTT.